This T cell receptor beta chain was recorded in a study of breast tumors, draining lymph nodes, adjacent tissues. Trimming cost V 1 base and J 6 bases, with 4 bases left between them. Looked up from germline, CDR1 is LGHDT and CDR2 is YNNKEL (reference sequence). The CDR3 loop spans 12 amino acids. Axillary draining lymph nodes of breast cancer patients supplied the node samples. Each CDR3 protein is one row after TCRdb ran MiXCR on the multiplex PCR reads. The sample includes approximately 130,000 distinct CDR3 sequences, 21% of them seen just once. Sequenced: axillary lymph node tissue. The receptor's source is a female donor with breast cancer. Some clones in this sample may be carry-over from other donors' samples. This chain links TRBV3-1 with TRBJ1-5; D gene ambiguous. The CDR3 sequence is CASSQGSQPQHF. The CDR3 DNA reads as TGTGCCAGCAGCCAAGGGTCTCAGCCCCAGCATTTT.